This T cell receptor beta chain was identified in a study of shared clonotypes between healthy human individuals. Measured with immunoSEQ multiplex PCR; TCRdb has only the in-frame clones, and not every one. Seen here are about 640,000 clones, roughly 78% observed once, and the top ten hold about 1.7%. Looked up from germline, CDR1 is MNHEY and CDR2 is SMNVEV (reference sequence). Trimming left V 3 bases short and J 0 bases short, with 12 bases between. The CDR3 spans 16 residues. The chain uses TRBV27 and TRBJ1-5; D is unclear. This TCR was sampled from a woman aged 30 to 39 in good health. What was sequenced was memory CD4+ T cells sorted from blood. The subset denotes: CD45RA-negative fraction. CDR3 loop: CASSFGPAPSNQPQHF. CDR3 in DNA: TGTGCCAGCAGTTTTGGTCCCGCACCTAGCAATCAGCCCCAGCATTTT.